Given below is one T cell receptor beta chain in context. The CDR3 runs 15 residues. Germline assignment: CDR1 WNHNN and CDR2 SYGVQD (reference sequence). The ends were cut back, 0 bases at V and 5 bases at J, with 13 bases in the middle. This sample is part of a study of cytomegalovirus exposure and HLA in healthy donors. Study-wide context: Membership in the Caucasian-associated ancestry cluster was found for around 85% of 300 to 500 genotyped donors.

In the PCR, 60 Vbeta and 13 Jbeta primers were used. TCRdb's copy holds only in-frame clones and misses some; the assay was immunoSEQ multiplex PCR. Of more than 150,000 clones listed, about four fifths were seen once; the top ten hold approximately 0.26%. The material sequenced was PBMCs. The gene calls are TRBV10-1 and TRBJ1-1; D is possibly TRBD1 (5 bases). The TCR sequence derives from a boy aged 10-17 years in good health and CMV-seronegative. In DNA, the CDR3 is TGCGCCAGCAGTGAGTCCAGGCTCGGGGGGACTGAAGCTTTCTTT. Translation gives CASSESRLGGTEAFF.